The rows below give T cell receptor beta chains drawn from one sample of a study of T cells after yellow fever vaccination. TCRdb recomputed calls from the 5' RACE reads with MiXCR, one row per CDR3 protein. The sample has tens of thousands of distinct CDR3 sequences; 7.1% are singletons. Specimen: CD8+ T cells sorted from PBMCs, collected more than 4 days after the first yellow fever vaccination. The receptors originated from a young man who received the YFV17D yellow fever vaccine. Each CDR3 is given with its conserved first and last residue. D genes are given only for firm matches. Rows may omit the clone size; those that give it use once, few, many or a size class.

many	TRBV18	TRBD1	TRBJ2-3	TGTGCCAGCTCACAGAGGGGGCAAAGCACAGATACGCAGTATTTT	CASSQRGQSTDTQYF
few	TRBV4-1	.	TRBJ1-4	TGCGCCAGCAGCCACCCCAATTCGAATGAAAAACTGTTTTTT	CASSHPNSNEKLFF
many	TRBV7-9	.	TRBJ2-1	TGTGCCAGCAGGAACAGAACTAGTCCACTTTCAACCTACAATGAGCAGTTCTTC	CASRNRTSPLSTYNEQFF
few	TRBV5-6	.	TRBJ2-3	TGTGCCAGCAGCTCTGGCCTAGACGCTAGCACAGATACGCAGTATTTT	CASSSGLDASTDTQYF
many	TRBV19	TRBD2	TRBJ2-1	TGTGCCAGTAGCAGCGGGGTACCTTACAATGAGCAGTTCTTC	CASSSGVPYNEQFF
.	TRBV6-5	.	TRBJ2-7	TGTGCCAGCAGTTACCAGGGACCCTACGAGCAGTACTTC	CASSYQGPYEQYF
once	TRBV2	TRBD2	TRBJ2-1	TGTGCCAGCAAGAAGTCACCTTATGGGGATAGCGGGGTCGATAAGCAGTTCTTC	CASKKSPYGDSGVDKQFF
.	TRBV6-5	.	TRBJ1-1	TGTGCCAGCAGAAAGGGGGCTGAAGCTTTCTTT	CASRKGAEAFF
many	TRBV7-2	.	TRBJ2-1	TGTGCCAGCAGCTACCACCGGGACCCCTACAATGAGCAGTTCTTC	CASSYHRDPYNEQFF
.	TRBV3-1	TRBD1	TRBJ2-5	TGTGCCAGCATGAACAGGGGGCGATTCCAAGAGACCCAGTACTTC	CASMNRGRFQETQYF
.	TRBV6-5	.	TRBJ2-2	TGTGCCAGCAGTTACTCGAATCCCGACGCCTCCACCGGGGAGCTGTTTTTT	CASSYSNPDASTGELFF
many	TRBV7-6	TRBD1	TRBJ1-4	TGTGCCAGCAGCGAACAGGGGGCGTGGACAACTAATGAAAAACTGTTTTTT	CASSEQGAWTTNEKLFF
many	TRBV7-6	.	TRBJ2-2	TGTGCCAGCAGCTCCGTCGGTGGAGGGTACGGGGAGCTGTTTTTT	CASSSVGGGYGELFF
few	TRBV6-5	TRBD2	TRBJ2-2	TGTGCCAGCAGCCCGGGACTAGCGGTAAACACCGGGGAGCTGTTTTTT	CASSPGLAVNTGELFF
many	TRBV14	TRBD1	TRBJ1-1	TGTGCCAGCAGCCAACCGGACAGGGGATGGGGCACTGAAGCTTTCTTT	CASSQPDRGWGTEAFF
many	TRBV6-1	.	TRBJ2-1	TGTGCCAGCAGGCCCCAGAGGGGGGCCCTCAATGAGCAGTTCTTC	CASRPQRGALNEQFF
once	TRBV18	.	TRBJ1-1	TGTGCCAGCTCGGTCGGCACTGGAGCTTTCTTT	CASSVGTGAFF
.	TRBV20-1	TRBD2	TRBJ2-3	TGCAGTGCTAGCTCCTTTAGCGGGGGGGAGGATACGCAGTATTTT	CSASSFSGGEDTQYF
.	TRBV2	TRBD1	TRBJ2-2	TGTGCCAGCAGAGGACAGGGCTTTAACACCGGGGAGCTGTTTTTT	CASRGQGFNTGELFF
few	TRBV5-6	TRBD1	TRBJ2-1	TGTGCCAGCAGCTTGGACGGGACAGGGGGAAAGCAGTTCTTC	CASSLDGTGGKQFF
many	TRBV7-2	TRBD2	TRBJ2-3	TGTGCCAGCAGCAACGGACTAGCGGGGGGAGATACGCAGTATTTT	CASSNGLAGGDTQYF
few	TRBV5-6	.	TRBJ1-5	TGTGCCAGCAGTTCAGGGGTCCAGCCCCAGCATTTT	CASSSGVQPQHF
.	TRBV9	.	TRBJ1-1	TGTGCCAGCAGCGCCCCCAGGGGCACTGAAGCTTTCTTT	CASSAPRGTEAFF
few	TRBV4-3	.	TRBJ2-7	TGCGCCAGCAGCCAAGATCGTTCAGGGAACTACGAGCAGTACTTC	CASSQDRSGNYEQYF
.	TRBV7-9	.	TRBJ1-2	TGTGCCAGCAGCTCCCTCCTTTACGACACCAGTTATGGCTACACCTTC	CASSSLLYDTSYGYTF
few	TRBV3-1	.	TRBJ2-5	TGTGCCAGCAGCCAAGATTCAGGGTTTAAAGAGACCCAGTACTTC	CASSQDSGFKETQYF
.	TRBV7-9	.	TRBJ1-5	TGTGCCAGCAGCAATACGGTGGTGGGAGGGGGTCAGCCCCAGCATTTT	CASSNTVVGGGQPQHF
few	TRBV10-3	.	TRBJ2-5	TGTGCCATCAGTGGGACAGTGGGTCATCCAGGGAGGGAGACCCAGTACTTC	CAISGTVGHPGRETQYF
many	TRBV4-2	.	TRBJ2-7	TGTGCCAGCAGCCAAGACTTCAGGGTTGAAAAGGAGCAGTACTTC	CASSQDFRVEKEQYF
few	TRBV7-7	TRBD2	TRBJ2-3	TGTGCCAGCAGCTTAGAAGCCGGTCTAGCGGGCACAGATACGCAGTATTTT	CASSLEAGLAGTDTQYF
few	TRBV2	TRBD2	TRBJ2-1	TGTGCCAGCTGGCGCGGGGGGGACGGGGGTGAGCAGTTCTTC	CASWRGGDGGEQFF
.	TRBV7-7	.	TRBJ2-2	TGTGCTAGCAGCTTCCCGGATGCGAACACCGGGGAGCTGTTTTTT	CASSFPDANTGELFF
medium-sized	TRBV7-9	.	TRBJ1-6	TGTGCCAGCAGCTTACAGGACTATAATTCACCCCTCCACTTT	CASSLQDYNSPLHF
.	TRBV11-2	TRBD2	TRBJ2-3	TGTGCCAGCAGCTTAGATCCTTATTTGCGGGGGGGTCAAGATACGCAGTATTTT	CASSLDPYLRGGQDTQYF
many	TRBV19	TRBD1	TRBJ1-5	TGTGCCAGTAGGAGAGCACAGGGGCCGAATCAGCCCCAGCATTTT	CASRRAQGPNQPQHF
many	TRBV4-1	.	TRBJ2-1	TGCGCCAGCAGCCAAGGAACCCACACGTCCAATGAGCAGTTCTTC	CASSQGTHTSNEQFF
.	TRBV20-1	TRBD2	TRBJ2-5	TGCAGTGCAGATGGAGCGGGGGGCGGAGAGACCCAGTACTTC	CSADGAGGGETQYF
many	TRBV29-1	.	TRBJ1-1	TGCAGCGTTGAAGGCCGTGGGGGAGTGAACACTGAAGCTTTCTTT	CSVEGRGGVNTEAFF
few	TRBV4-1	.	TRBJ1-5	TGCGCCAGCAGCCGACCGGACATCCTCGATCAGCCCCAGCATTTT	CASSRPDILDQPQHF
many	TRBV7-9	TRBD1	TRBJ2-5	TGTGCCAGCAGCTACAAGGACAGGGCTGTGTTTGAGACCCAGTACTTC	CASSYKDRAVFETQYF
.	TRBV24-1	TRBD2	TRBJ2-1	TGTGCCACCCAAGAGGGGGACGGGGGGGCCGACAATGAGCAGTTCTTC	CATQEGDGGADNEQFF
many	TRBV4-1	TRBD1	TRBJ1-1	TGCGCCAGCAGCCATACCGGGACAGGGGTTAACATCTTCTTT	CASSHTGTGVNIFF
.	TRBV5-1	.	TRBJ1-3	TGCGCCAGCAGCCCGGGTTGGATTGCTGAAGGAAACACCATATATTTT	CASSPGWIAEGNTIYF